The 5 T cell receptor beta chains below were found in one sample sequenced in a study of T cell responses to AZD1222 COVID-19 vaccine. Produced via immunoSEQ multiplex PCR; TCRdb's table is partial and in-frame only. Of 130,000 to 150,000 clones in the sample, 85% to 95% were seen once. Sequenced material: peripheral blood, taken after recovery from COVID-19. The receptors stem from an adult who had recovered from COVID-19.

This rearrangement joins TRBV7-2 to TRBJ2-2; D is perhaps TRBD1 or TRBD2 (6 bases each). V gave up 5 bases and J gave up 6 bases, with 13 bases separating them. CDR3 length: 14 residues. Germline loops: CDR1 SGHTA, CDR2 FQGNSA. The CDR3 loop reads CASSEGGGPGELFF. CDR3 DNA sequence: TGTGCCAGCAGCGAGGGGGGAGGCCCCGGGGAGCTGTTTTTT.

The chain employs TRBV19 and TRBJ2-2, with 7 nucleotides matching TRBD1. V lost 6 bases and J lost 4; bases outside the gene matches: 5. The germline CDR1 and CDR2 sequences are LNHDA and SQIVND (reference sequence). The CDR3 is 14 amino acids. DNA for the CDR3: TGTGCCAGTAGACAGGGGTGGGGCACCGGGGAGCTGTTTTTT. Translation gives CASRQGWGTGELFF.

The chain has TRBV3-1 (or the pseudogene TRBV3-2) and TRBJ2-5; perhaps TRBD1 as D (5 bases). CDR3 size: 15 residues. Germline lookup yields CDR1 LGHDT and CDR2 YNNKEL (reference sequence). Trimming removed 0 bases from V and 4 bases from J, with 12 bases in between. The CDR3 nucleotides read TGTGCCAGCAGCCAAGATAGTGGGGCTATAGAGACCCAGTACTTC. This gives the protein CASSQDSGAIETQYF.

V usage is TRBV6-5 and J usage is TRBJ1-2; D not resolved. V dropped 5 bases and J dropped 8 bases, with 12 bases sitting between them. There are 12 residues in the CDR3. Germline lookup yields CDR1 MNHEY and CDR2 SVGAGI. The CDR3: CASSPLLGGYTF. As DNA, the CDR3 is TGTGCCAGCAGTCCTCTATTAGGGGGCTACACCTTC.

The gene calls are TRBV15 and TRBJ2-3; 9 bases agree with TRBD1. The V gene end was trimmed by 3 bases and the J gene end by 6 bases; junction bases not matched to a gene: 10. The germline V gene encodes CDR1 LNHNV and CDR2 YYDKDF (reference sequence). The CDR3 is made up of 16 amino acids. CDR3 nucleotides: TGTGCCACCAGCAGCGCCGGGGACAGGGTCAGGGATACGCAGTATTTT. It translates to CATSSAGDRVRDTQYF.